The 12 T cell receptor beta chains presented below share a single source sample, sequenced in a study of CD8 T cells in Susac syndrome. An input of about 0.45 to 1 ug of RNA was subjected to reverse transcription using random hexamers. TCRdb recomputed calls from the immunoSEQ multiplex PCR reads with MiXCR, one row per CDR3 protein. This table has 95,000 to 150,000 distinct CDR3 sequences, about 94% appearing once. The sample consisted of CD8+ T cells from PBMCs. The receptor set was obtained from a human donor with Susac syndrome.

The chain is built from TRBV27 and TRBJ2-5; a weak D match, TRBD2 (6 bases). The V end was cut by 4 bases, the J end by 5 bases, with 17 bases between. The CDR3 sequence is 15 residues long. The germline gives CDR1 MNHEY, CDR2 SMNVEV (reference sequence). The DNA of the CDR3 is TGTGCCAGCAGTTCCCCCTTGGATGGAGGGGAGACCCAGTACTTC. Protein: CASSSPLDGGETQYF.

The chain links TRBV6-2 or TRBV6-3 to TRBJ2-7; D unclear. The CDR3 sequence is 17 residues long. Trimming cost V 4 bases and J 0 bases, with 19 bases left between them. Germline assignment: CDR1 MNHEY and CDR2 SVGEGT. The CDR3: CASSFLPGPRNSYEQYF. In nucleotides, the CDR3 is TGTGCCAGCAGTTTCCTACCTGGTCCCCGGAACTCCTACGAGCAGTACTTC.

In nucleotides, the CDR3 is TGTGCCAGCAGCGTATATACGGACGCCTACGAGCAGTACTTC. Translated: CASSVYTDAYEQYF. The J gene is TRBJ2-7, the V gene TRBV9; D remains ambiguous. Trimming stripped 1 base from V and 2 bases from J, with 10 bases between. This CDR3 spans 14 amino acids. Germline CDR1 is SGDLS and CDR2 is YYNGEE.

The CDR3 nucleotides are TGTGCCACCAGCAGAAAGGGCCCACACTACGAGCAGTACTTC. Translation: CATSRKGPHYEQYF. This chain links TRBV15 with TRBJ2-7; no firm D call. Trimming removed 2 bases from V and 3 bases from J, with 11 bases in between. The germline V gene encodes CDR1 LNHNV and CDR2 YYDKDF (reference sequence). The CDR3 runs 14 residues.

In this sample, this clonotype turned up once. The chain employs TRBV11-2 and TRBJ1-1; D is unclear. The CDR3 loop spans 14 amino acids. Germline CDR1 and CDR2: SGHAT and FQNNGV. V dropped 1 base and J dropped 2 bases, with 8 bases sitting between them. CDR3 in amino acids: CASSLGGSNTEAFF. DNA for the CDR3: TGTGCCAGCAGCTTAGGAGGGAGTAACACTGAAGCTTTCTTT.

The chain carries TRBV28 and TRBJ2-7; D may be TRBD2 (5 bases). This CDR3 is 13 amino acids long. Germline CDR1 and CDR2: MDHEN and SYDVKM. Trimming left V 3 bases short and J 5 bases short, with 11 bases between. CDR3: CASSFGVSDEQYF. CDR3 DNA: TGTGCCAGCAGTTTCGGGGTCAGCGACGAGCAGTACTTC.

This clonotype was seen just once. The chain recombines TRBV20-1 with TRBJ2-1; the match to TRBD2 covers 8 bases. The CDR3 is 11 amino acids. J gave up 12 bases and V 1 base, and 2 bases lay outside the gene matches. Germline V lookup: CDR1 DFQATT, CDR2 SNEGSKA (reference sequence). The chain's CDR3 is CSARGLAGQFF. CDR3 in DNA: TGCAGTGCTAGAGGGCTAGCGGGGCAGTTCTTC.

The rearrangement joins TRBV19 to TRBJ2-1; D is undetermined. Germline V gene data show CDR1 as LNHDA and CDR2 as SQIVND (reference sequence). The CDR3 runs 15 residues. The V end lost 3 bases, the J end lost 0 bases, and 9 bases lay between the germline ends. The DNA of the CDR3 is TGTGCCAGTAGTATTGAGCTGAGCTCCTACAATGAGCAGTTCTTC. Translating it yields CASSIELSSYNEQFF.

The V gene is TRBV12-5, the J gene TRBJ2-5; 9 bases agree with TRBD2. The CDR3 loop spans 15 amino acids. Trimming took 6 bases from V and 4 from J; bases not matched to a gene: 9. Germline assignment: CDR1 LGHNT and CDR2 FRNRAP. The CDR3 DNA follows: TGTGCTAGTGGCCCCGGGCTAGCGGGGACAGAGACCCAGTACTTC. This sequence encodes CASGPGLAGTETQYF.

The CDR3 loop is CASSIGQGEHF. The DNA for the CDR3 is TGTGCCAGTAGTATTGGGCAGGGAGAGCATTTT. The chain links TRBV19 to TRBJ1-5; TRBD1 might be the D (5 bases). The CDR3 length is 11 residues. V was trimmed by 3 bases and J by 14 bases, leaving 11 bases between them. CDR1 is LNHDA and CDR2 is SQIVND in the germline V gene (reference sequence).

This clonotype has just one count. The chain has TRBV3-1 and TRBJ1-1; D is possibly TRBD1 (6 bases). CDR1 and CDR2 from the germline V gene are LGHDT and YNNKEL (reference sequence). V lost 0 bases, J lost 0 bases, and 17 bases lay in between. The CDR3 has 18 residues. The CDR3 loop is CASSQDQGLVGMNTEAFF. The CDR3 nucleotides are TGTGCCAGCAGCCAAGATCAGGGGCTGGTAGGTATGAACACTGAAGCTTTCTTT. Using reference TRBV3-1 and TRBJ1-1 for the parts outside the CDR3, the full variable domain is DTAVSQTPKYLVTQMGNDKSIKCEQNLGHDTMYWYKQDSKKFLKIMFSYNNKELIINETVPNRFSPKSPDKAHLNLHINSLELGDSAVYFCASSQDQGLVGMNTEAFFGQGTRLTVV.

V usage is TRBV3-1 and J usage is TRBJ2-7, with D maybe TRBD2 (5 bases). The CDR3 is made up of 13 amino acids. Germline V gene lookup returns CDR1 LGHDT and CDR2 YNNKEL (reference sequence). V was shortened by 6 bases and J by 3 bases, with 12 bases between the two germline ends. CDR3 sequence reads: CASSPDGNYEQYF. In nucleotides, the CDR3 is TGTGCCAGCAGTCCAGACGGGAACTACGAGCAGTACTTC.